The clone carrying this TCR beta chain appeared once. Its antigen is unidentified. This may be a read error, as it is one base from a much larger clone. Bulk TCR libraries used previously described methods and listed TCR primers. From the PCR reads, TCRdb called clonotypes with MiXCR, one entry per CDR3 protein. Of 490,000 or so distinct CDR3 sequences detected, 25% appear once; the ten largest clones hold over 0.6%. The germline CDR1 and CDR2 sequences are MNHEY and SVGAGI. The CDR3 runs to 14 residues. This sample was taken from a study of molecular identifiers for immune sequencing clone quantification. Whole-study findings and limits: In naive cells, under 1% of molecules belonged to clones above 20 RNA copies, against over 99% in effector cells.

RNA fractions of 10%, 30% or 50% and roughly 19,000 to 1,100,000 sorted cells were the source of naive CD8 libraries. A CD8+CD4-CCR7+CD45RA+ phenotype served as the sorting definition for naive CD8 T cells. This TCR was sampled from a human donor in good health. Some libraries in this study had Jurkat cell RNA spiked in. This sequence joins TRBV6-5 and TRBJ1-6; D is ambiguous. The specimen was naive CD8+ T cells from blood, with Jurkat cell RNA spiked in. Subset specified: FACS-sorted CD8+CD4-CCR7+CD45RA+ naive T cells. Written as DNA, the CDR3 is TGTGCCAACAGTTACCGAGAGATATCTTCACCCCTCCACTTT. Its translation is CANSYREISSPLHF.